This TCR beta chain originates from a study of T-cell memory formation after mild COVID-19. This clonotype was picked up a small number of times. The CDR3 runs 12 residues. CDR1 KGHDR and CDR2 SFDVKD come from the germline V gene. The V gene lost 6 bases and the J gene lost 6 bases, with 10 bases spanning the gap. TCRdb ran MiXCR on the 5' RACE reads and lists one entry per CDR3 protein. The sample lists 150,000 to 200,000 distinct CDR3 sequences, over 20% occurring once. The material sequenced was PBMCs or a T cell subset sorted from them (not recorded which). The chain uses TRBV24-1 and TRBJ1-2, with D possibly matching TRBD1 (6 bases). The source is an adult woman who had mild COVID-19 (a few samples of this study predate the infection). Cell type and time point are not known. The CDR3 spells CATSRGVDGYTF. The CDR3 nucleotides are TGTGCCACCAGTAGGGGGGTGGATGGCTACACCTTC.